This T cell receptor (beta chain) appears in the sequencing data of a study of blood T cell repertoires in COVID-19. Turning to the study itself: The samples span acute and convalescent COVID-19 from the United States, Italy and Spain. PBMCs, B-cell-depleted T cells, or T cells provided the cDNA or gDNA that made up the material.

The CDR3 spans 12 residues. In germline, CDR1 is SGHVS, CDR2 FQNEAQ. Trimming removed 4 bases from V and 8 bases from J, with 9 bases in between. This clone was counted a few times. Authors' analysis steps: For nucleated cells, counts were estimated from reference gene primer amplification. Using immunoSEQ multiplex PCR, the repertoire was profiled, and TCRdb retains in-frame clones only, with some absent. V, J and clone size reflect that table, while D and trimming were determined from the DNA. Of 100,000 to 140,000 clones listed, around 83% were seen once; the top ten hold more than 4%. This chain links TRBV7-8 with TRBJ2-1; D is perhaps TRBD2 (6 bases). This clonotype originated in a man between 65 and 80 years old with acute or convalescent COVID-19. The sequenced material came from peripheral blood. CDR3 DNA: TGTGCCAGCAGCTGGGGAGGCGATGAGCAGTTCTTC. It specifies CASSWGGDEQFF.